Sequencing of this T cell receptor (beta chain) was carried out in a study of response to subunit inactivated influenza vaccine. Whole-study findings and limits: The authors suggested that few new T cells are recruited per seasonal influenza vaccination.

This clonotype was seen a few times. Its antigen is currently unknown. Trimming removed 3 bases at V and 2 bases at J, with 8 bases between. This CDR3 is 13 amino acids long. TCRdb reprocessed the RT-PCR reads with MiXCR, giving one entry per CDR3 protein. The repertoire consists of hundreds of thousands of distinct CDR3 sequences, with approximately 7.7% occurring once and the leading ten covering approximately 12%. Sequencing was performed on PBMCs from blood, taken about 24 months after vaccination. This TCR derives from a man aged 45-69 years who received an inactivated influenza vaccine. J is TRBJ2-7 and V is TRBV12-3 or TRBV12-4; D remains ambiguous. The chain's CDR3 is CASSFSMTYEQYF. The CDR3 bases are TGTGCCAGCAGTTTTTCCATGACCTACGAGCAGTACTTC.